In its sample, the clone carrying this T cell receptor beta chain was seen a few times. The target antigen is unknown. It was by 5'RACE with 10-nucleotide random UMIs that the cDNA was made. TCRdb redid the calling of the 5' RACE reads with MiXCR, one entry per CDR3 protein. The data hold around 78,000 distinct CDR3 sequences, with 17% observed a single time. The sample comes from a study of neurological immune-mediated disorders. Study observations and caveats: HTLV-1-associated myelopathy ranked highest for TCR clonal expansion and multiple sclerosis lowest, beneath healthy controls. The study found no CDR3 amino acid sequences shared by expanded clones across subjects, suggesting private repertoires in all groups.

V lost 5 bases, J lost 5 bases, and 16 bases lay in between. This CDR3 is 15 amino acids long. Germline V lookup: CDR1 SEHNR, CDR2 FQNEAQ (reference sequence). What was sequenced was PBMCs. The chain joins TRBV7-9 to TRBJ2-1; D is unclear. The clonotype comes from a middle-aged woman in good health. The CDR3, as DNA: TGTGCCAGCAGCGGACGCGTGACAAATAACAATGAGCAGTTCTTC. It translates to CASSGRVTNNNEQFF.